One and the same sample provided the 26 T cell receptor beta chains below, sequenced in a study of T cells in Graves' hyperthyroidism and ophthalmopathy. There were TCR beta CDR3 regions amplified from RNA transcripts. With the HTBI primer set, the TCR CDR3 went through a first round of RT-PCR. TCRdb processed the multiplex PCR reads anew with MiXCR; each CDR3 protein has one entry. The sample has around 600,000 distinct CDR3 sequences, approximately 42% seen once. Sequences were obtained from peripheral blood or thyroid tissue (not recorded which). The source is an adult man with Graves' disease, either hyperthyroidism or ophthalmopathy (not recorded which).

Details on this clonotype: A much larger clone differs from this one at a single base, so this may be a read error. The chain recombines TRBV7-9 with TRBJ1-4; D perhaps matches TRBD1 (6 bases). The CDR3 has 16 residues. Germline lookup yields CDR1 SEHNR and CDR2 FQNEAQ (reference sequence). Trimming took 6 bases from V and 0 from J, leaving 14 bases between them. For the CDR3, the DNA is TGTGCCAGCAGACCCGGGACAACAGCAACTAATGAAAAACTGTTTTTT. This gives the protein CASRPGTTATNEKLFF.

The rearrangement uses TRBV20-1 and TRBJ1-2, with 9 bases lining up with TRBD1. The V segment lost 3 bases and the J segment 6 bases; nucleotides outside the gene matches: 8. The length of the CDR3 is 14 residues. The germline V gene has CDR1 DFQATT and CDR2 SNEGSKA (reference sequence). CDR3 in DNA: TGCAGTGCTAGCTCCGGGACAGGGAGGGATGGCTACACCTTC. This codes for CSASSGTGRDGYTF.

The J gene is TRBJ2-7, the V gene TRBV20-1; the D is unclear. V lost 2 bases and J lost 1, with 9 bases in between. CDR1 and CDR2 from the germline V gene are DFQATT and SNEGSKA (reference sequence). This CDR3 spans 13 amino acids. The CDR3 here is CSARKGVSYEQYF. As DNA, the CDR3 is TGCAGTGCTAGAAAAGGAGTGTCCTACGAGCAGTACTTC.

A note on this clonotype: This sequence may be a read error, since a much larger clone differs from it by one base. The gene calls are TRBV29-1 and TRBJ1-4; D is perhaps TRBD1 (5 bases). Germline loops: CDR1 SQVTM, CDR2 ANQGSEA. The germline V and J ends were trimmed by 6 bases and 4 bases, with 12 bases remaining between them. The CDR3 sequence is 13 residues long. DNA for the CDR3: TGCAGCGTGACAGACCGTTTTAATGAAAAACTGTTTTTT. This gives the protein CSVTDRFNEKLFF.

Ten or more counts support this clonotype. V is TRBV12-3 or TRBV12-4 and J is TRBJ1-1, with TRBD1 matching over 7 bases. The CDR3 covers 14 residues. The ends lost 7 bases at V and 4 bases at J; junction bases unmatched: 9. The CDR3 protein is CASKSGTAFTEAFF. The CDR3 DNA is TGTGCCAGCAAATCCGGGACAGCGTTCACTGAAGCTTTCTTT.

This clonotype was counted only a few times. The chain combines TRBV20-1 with TRBJ1-3, with D possibly matching TRBD1 (6 bases). V dropped 0 bases and J dropped 0 bases, with 21 bases sitting between them. This CDR3 has 19 amino acids. Germline CDR1 DFQATT, CDR2 SNEGSKA (reference sequence). In DNA form, the CDR3 reads TGCAGTGCTAGAGATATGGGGGCCTCCTTATTTAGCTCTGGAAACACCATATATTTT. This translates into CSARDMGASLFSSGNTIYF.

This clonotype turned up a few times. This rearrangement joins TRBV6-1 to TRBJ2-7; tentatively, D is TRBD1 or TRBD2 (5 bases each). V lost 5 bases, J lost 3 bases, and 17 bases lay in between. This CDR3 has 15 amino acids. Germline V gene sequence: CDR1 MNHNS, CDR2 SASEGT. The CDR3 sequence: CASSYSSSGSYEQYF. CDR3 coding DNA: TGTGCCAGCAGTTACTCGTCGTCAGGGAGCTACGAGCAGTACTTC.

This chain connects TRBV5-1 to TRBJ1-1, with 10 nucleotides matching TRBD1. The CDR3 is 15 amino acids. Germline V gives CDR1 SGHRS, CDR2 YFSETQ. Losses at the gene ends were 2 bases for V and 3 bases for J; bases not matched to a gene: 4. The CDR3: CASSFETGGYTEAFF. The CDR3 bases are TGCGCCAGCAGCTTCGAGACAGGGGGCTACACTGAAGCTTTCTTT.

This clonotype has ten or more counts. The rearrangement uses TRBV10-3 and TRBJ1-2; tentative D call: TRBD1 (5 bases). The CDR3 totals 15 residues. In germline, CDR1 is ENHRY, CDR2 SYGVKD. Between the trimmed V and J ends, which lost 4 bases and 0 bases, there was a span of 12 bases. Here the CDR3 DNA reads TGTGCCATCAGTGTGGGGCAGGGAGCTAACTATGGCTACACCTTC. This gives the protein CAISVGQGANYGYTF.

The chain has TRBV29-1 and TRBJ2-7; 9 bases match TRBD1. The V and J ends lost 4 bases and 3 bases, in that order; junction bases with no gene match: 7. The germline V gene encodes CDR1 SQVTM and CDR2 ANQGSEA. The CDR3 totals 14 residues. The CDR3 region has the DNA TGCAGCGTTGCGGGGGGACAGGGTGACTACGAGCAGTACTTC. This sequence encodes CSVAGGQGDYEQYF.

This chain links TRBV29-1 with TRBJ1-3, with D unresolved. Per the germline V gene, CDR1 is SQVTM and CDR2 is ANQGSEA. The CDR3 is 11 residues long. V gave up 4 bases and J gave up 7 bases, with 8 bases separating them. CDR3 sequence (DNA): TGCAGCGTTGGGCAGACGAACACCATATATTTT. Amino acid sequence: CSVGQTNTIYF.

This rearrangement joins TRBV20-1 to TRBJ2-6; 8 bases line up with TRBD1. Trimming took 5 bases from V and 2 from J; bases not matched to a gene: 5. The CDR3 length is 15 residues. Germline V CDR1 and CDR2: DFQATT, SNEGSKA (reference sequence). CDR3 DNA sequence: TGCAGTGCTGCCTCAGGGGGCGCTGGGGCCAACGTCCTGACTTTC. Amino acids: CSAASGGAGANVLTF.

There are a few counts of this clonotype. Relative to the germline gene, one junction end is altered; a read error may explain this. The chain carries TRBV5-4 and TRBJ1-2, with a possible D match to TRBD1 (5 bases). Germline lookup yields CDR1 SGHNT and CDR2 YYREEE (reference sequence). This CDR3 spans 13 amino acids. The CDR3 spells CASKGVGNYGYTF. The CDR3 region has the DNA TGCGCCAGCAAAGGGGTGGGTAACTATGGCTACACCTTC.

The rearrangement uses TRBV24-1 and TRBJ1-2; D is uncertain. CDR1 and CDR2 from the germline V gene are KGHDR and SFDVKD. V was pared by 7 bases and J by 2 bases, with 13 bases between. The CDR3 consists of 14 residues. Here the CDR3 reads CATRGRSLNYGYTF. The CDR3 nucleotides read TGTGCCACCAGGGGTCGATCTTTGAACTATGGCTACACCTTC.

As to this clonotype: A junction boundary mismatches the germline segment, possibly from a read error. The chain employs TRBV20-1 and TRBJ2-5, with D unresolved. The CDR3 spans 9 residues. Germline CDR1 is DFQATT and CDR2 is SNEGSKA (reference sequence). For the CDR3, the DNA is TGCAGTGCTAGAGAGGCCCAGTACTTC. Protein: CSAREAQYF.

This clonotype came up many times. The V call is TRBV7-3, the J call TRBJ1-1; D is uncertain. This CDR3 is 15 amino acids long. Germline V lookup: CDR1 SGHTA, CDR2 FQGTGA. Trimming removed 5 bases from V and 1 base from J, with 14 bases in between. The CDR3, as DNA: TGTGCCAGCAGCCCACAAGGAGGCGCGAACACTGAAGCTTTCTTT. Encoded protein: CASSPQGGANTEAFF. The full variable domain, in which reference TRBV7-3 and TRBJ1-1 provide the parts outside the CDR3, is GAGVSQTPSNKVTEKGKYVELRCDPISGHTALYWYRQSLGQGPEFLIYFQGTGAADDSGLPNDRFFAVRPEGSVSTLKIQRTERGDSAVYLCASSPQGGANTEAFFGQGTRLTVV.

This clonotype was counted only a few times. V is TRBV11-2 and J is TRBJ1-2; perhaps TRBD1 as D (5 bases). V gave up 3 bases and J gave up 3 bases, with 14 bases separating them. The CDR3 sequence is 15 residues long. CDR1 is SGHAT, CDR2 FQNNGV, per germline. The CDR3 DNA is TGTGCCAGCAGCTTGGTGGGGCAGGGTGACTATGGCTACACCTTC. Protein product: CASSLVGQGDYGYTF. Supplemented by reference TRBV11-2 and TRBJ1-2, the full variable domain reads EAGVAQSPRYKIIEKRQSVAFWCNPISGHATLYWYQQILGQGPKLLIQFQNNGVVDDSQLPKDRFSAERLKGVDSTLKIQPAKLEDSAVYLCASSLVGQGDYGYTFGSGTRLTVV.

This clonotype was seen a handful of times. The germline gene is not matched at one end of the junction; a read error may be the cause. CDR3: CASSYRRTSNQPQHF. In nucleotides, the CDR3 is TGTGCCAGCAGTTACAGACGTACGAGCAATCAGCCCCAGCATTTT. The gene calls are TRBV10-3 and TRBJ1-5, with D uncertain. CDR1 ENHRY and CDR2 SYGVKD come from the germline V gene. The length of the CDR3 is 15 residues.

The rearrangement uses TRBV5-1 and TRBJ2-2; 8 nucleotides align to TRBD1. Germline lookup yields CDR1 SGHRS and CDR2 YFSETQ. Unmatched junction bases numbered 4, after V lost 0 bases and J lost 6 bases. The CDR3 loop spans 15 amino acids. CDR3 sequence reads: CASSLGRTGPGELFF. The CDR3 nucleotides read TGCGCCAGCAGCTTGGGGAGGACAGGGCCCGGGGAGCTGTTTTTT.

This clonotype showed up many times. V and J are TRBV7-2 and TRBJ2-2; a possible D gene is TRBD2 (5 bases). Deletions cut 5 bases from V and 6 bases from J, with 10 bases between. The length of the CDR3 is 13 residues. Germline loops: CDR1 SGHTA, CDR2 FQGNSA. CDR3 bases: TGTGCCAGCAGCCCCGGACTGTCCGGGGAGCTGTTTTTT. Translated: CASSPGLSGELFF.

Notes on this clonotype: A much bigger clone sits one base away, suggesting this may be a read error. The rearrangement links TRBV7-6 to TRBJ1-6; D unresolved. V gave up 1 base and J gave up 9 bases, with 10 bases separating them. The CDR3 contains 14 residues. Germline CDR1 reads SGHVS; CDR2 reads FNYEAQ. As DNA, the CDR3 is TGTGCCAGCAGCTTAGTGCTAGTTATTTCACCCCTCCACTTT. Encoded protein: CASSLVLVISPLHF.

The CDR3 sequence: CSAHPRGQGYSPLHF. The CDR3 coding sequence is TGCAGTGCTCACCCCCGGGGACAGGGGTATTCACCCCTCCACTTT. The genes are TRBV20-1 and TRBJ1-6, with 10 bases identical to TRBD1. Trimming took 5 bases from V and 8 from J; bases not matched to a gene: 9. The CDR3 loop spans 15 amino acids. In germline, CDR1 is DFQATT, CDR2 SNEGSKA (reference sequence).

Points on this clonotype: The conserved phenylalanine or tryptophan normally closing the CDR3 is absent here, so this likely arose from a read error. This sequence joins TRBV6-5 and TRBJ2-5; TRBD2 aligns across 10 bases. V shed 4 bases, J shed 1 base, and the junction held 0 bases outside the gene matches. This CDR3 is built from 14 residues. Looked up from germline, CDR1 is MNHEY and CDR2 is SVGAGI. CDR3 sequence (DNA): TGTGCCAGCAGTTCTAGCGGGGGCCAAGAGACCCAGTACTCC. The encoded protein is CASSSSGGQETQYS.

Remarks on this clonotype: Just one base apart from a much larger clone, this may be a read error. The CDR3 loop is CASSKAGQETQYF. DNA of the CDR3: TGTGCCAGCAGTAAAGCGGGACAAGAGACCCAGTACTTC. V gene TRBV6-1 combines with J gene TRBJ2-5, with 7 bases fitting TRBD2. The CDR3 extends over 13 amino acids. The V gene's germline CDR1 is MNHNS and CDR2 SASEGT.

V and J are TRBV9 and TRBJ2-2; TRBD2 matches 12 bases. Germline trimming cut 5 bases from V and 5 bases from J; bases unmatched to any gene: 16. The CDR3 runs to 19 residues. The germline V gene encodes CDR1 SGDLS and CDR2 YYNGEE. The CDR3, as DNA: TGTGCCAGCAGTTTCGACTTCCCTAGCGGGAGGGCCTCTACCGGGGAGCTGTTTTTT. Protein sequence: CASSFDFPSGRASTGELFF.

This clonotype occurred many times. The chain joins TRBV7-9 to TRBJ1-5; TRBD1 matches 8 bases. Per germline, CDR1 SEHNR and CDR2 FQNEAQ (reference sequence). V was clipped by 2 bases and J by 3 bases; unmatched bases: 9. This CDR3 comprises 17 residues. The CDR3 DNA reads as TGTGCCAGCAGCTTATATCCAGGGGGCGCAGACAATCAGCCCCAGCATTTT. This codes for CASSLYPGGADNQPQHF.